This T cell receptor (beta chain) was identified in a study of control samples from healthy donors and cancer patients. TCRdb's table, derived via immunoSEQ multiplex PCR, lists solely in-frame clones and lacks some. The sample records 75,000 to 95,000 clones, just over 90% being singletons. This clone was seen just once. The CDR3 totals 11 residues. Trimming shortened V by 1 base and J by 9 bases, and 4 bases separated the two germline ends. CDR1 is LNHNV, CDR2 YYDKDF, per germline (reference sequence). The V call is TRBV15, the J call TRBJ2-1; D is unresolved. The sequence derives from a young woman in good health. The sequenced material came from blood. The CDR3 nucleotides are TGTGCCACCAGCAGAGTTGGTGAGCAGTTCTTC. It is translated as CATSRVGEQFF.